A single sample is the source of the 17 T cell receptor beta chains below, sequenced in a study of blood T cell repertoires in COVID-19. The repertoire was sequenced with immunoSEQ multiplex PCR; TCRdb's copy has only in-frame clones and lacks some. The data contain 55,000 to 80,000 clones, 70% to 85% of them singletons. The sample consisted of peripheral blood. The receptors shown here come from a man older than 75 with active COVID-19.

V gene TRBV7-2 combines with J gene TRBJ1-1; D is unclear. CDR1 SGHTA and CDR2 FQGNSA come from the germline V gene. This CDR3 region has 13 residues. V was trimmed by 5 bases and J by 9 bases, leaving 16 bases between them. The CDR3 nucleotides read TGTGCCAGCAGCCCTTCACGGCACAGTCAAGCTTTCTTT. Protein: CASSPSRHSQAFF.

This chain joins TRBV19 and TRBJ1-1; no firm D call. Trimming cost V 7 bases and J 3 bases, with 15 bases left between them. The CDR3 extends over 14 amino acids. Per the germline V gene, CDR1 is LNHDA and CDR2 is SQIVND (reference sequence). CDR3 in amino acids: CASNRQLVHTEAFF. In nucleotides, the CDR3 is TGTGCCAGTAATAGACAACTGGTACACACTGAAGCTTTCTTT.

The gene calls are TRBV6-5 and TRBJ2-7; TRBD1 is a possible D gene (6 bases). Germline assignment: CDR1 MNHEY and CDR2 SVGAGI. Trimming took off 0 bases at V and 6 bases at J, with 18 bases between the two ends. The length of the CDR3 is 16 residues. The CDR3 DNA follows: TGTGCCAGCAGTTACTCCATACCCAGGGGCAGAACCGAGCAGTACTTC. This sequence encodes CASSYSIPRGRTEQYF.

The chain combines TRBV5-1 with TRBJ2-6; a possible D gene is TRBD1 (7 bases). CDR1 and CDR2 (germline): SGHRS, YFSETQ. The CDR3 has 17 amino acids. Trimming left V 4 bases short and J 2 bases short, with 16 bases between. The CDR3 sequence: CASSPEGRGTGANVLTF. The CDR3 bases are TGCGCCAGCAGCCCGGAGGGCAGGGGGACTGGGGCCAACGTCCTGACTTTC.

CDR3 loop: CASSPPGGKTQYF. CDR3 in DNA: TGCGCCAGCAGCCCTCCGGGGGGCAAGACCCAGTACTTC. The chain recombines TRBV4-3 with TRBJ2-5; D may be TRBD2 (7 bases). The germline V gene encodes CDR1 LGHNA and CDR2 YSLEER. The CDR3 consists of 13 residues. V lost 4 bases, J lost 6 bases, and 12 bases lay in between.

This rearrangement joins TRBV4-2 to TRBJ2-3; 9 bases are a match to TRBD2. CDR1 is LGHNA, CDR2 YNFKEQ, per germline. The CDR3 length is 18 residues. The V and J ends lost 0 bases and 0 bases, in that order; junction bases with no gene match: 7. CDR3 sequence reads: CASSQEGVAGASTDTQYF. The DNA for the CDR3 is TGTGCCAGCAGCCAAGAGGGGGTAGCGGGAGCTAGCACAGATACGCAGTATTTT.

CDR3 in amino acids: CASSLASALSDETQYF. In DNA form, the CDR3 reads TGTGCCAGCAGCTTAGCCAGCGCCCTGAGCGATGAGACCCAGTACTTC. The chain combines TRBV7-8 with TRBJ2-5, with unresolved D. CDR1 and CDR2 from the germline V gene are SGHVS and FQNEAQ. The CDR3 totals 16 residues. Trimming took off 0 bases at V and 5 bases at J, with 16 bases between the two ends.

The J gene is TRBJ1-1, the V gene TRBV3-1 (or the pseudogene TRBV3-2); possible D gene TRBD1, 5 bases. CDR3 length: 15 amino acids. The germline V gene has CDR1 LGHDT and CDR2 YNNKEL (reference sequence). Trimming stripped 4 bases from V and 1 base from J, with 13 bases between. CDR3 nucleotide sequence: TGTGCCAGCAGCCCAGGGCTACATTCGAACACTGAAGCTTTCTTT. This translates into CASSPGLHSNTEAFF.

In its sample, this clone was seen a few times. V is TRBV12-3 or TRBV12-4 and J is TRBJ1-2; 7 bases match TRBD1. The CDR3 covers 13 residues. V shed 3 bases and J 7 bases; nucleotides not matched to a gene: 5. CDR3 nucleotides: TGTGCCAGCAGTTTGGGGGACAGCGTTGGCTACACCTTC. Amino acid sequence: CASSLGDSVGYTF.

The genes are TRBV10-3 and TRBJ2-7; TRBD2 aligns across 9 bases. This CDR3 is built from 16 residues. V dropped 2 bases and J dropped 1; count of bases not matched to a gene: 6. Germline-derived CDR1 and CDR2 are ENHRY and SYGVKD. CDR3 sequence (DNA): TGTGCCATCAGTGAGAGGGAGCGGGGGGCATCCTACGAGCAGTACTTC. Amino acid sequence: CAISERERGASYEQYF.

Here the CDR3 reads CATRGQNTGELFF. The CDR3 bases are TGTGCCACAAGGGGTCAAAACACCGGGGAGCTGTTTTTT. The rearrangement joins TRBV12-3 or TRBV12-4 to TRBJ2-2; possible D gene TRBD1, 5 bases. Trimming pared 10 bases from V and 2 bases from J, leaving 11 bases between. This CDR3 is built from 13 residues.

The table lists this clone with many counts. The chain combines TRBV5-1 with TRBJ2-2; a possible D gene is TRBD2 (5 bases). V gave up 6 bases and J gave up 5 bases, with 5 bases separating them. The CDR3 extends over 11 amino acids. CDR1 is SGHRS and CDR2 is YFSETQ in the germline V gene. CDR3 loop: CASTGTGELFF. As DNA, the CDR3 is TGCGCCAGCACGGGGACCGGGGAGCTGTTTTTT. The entire variable domain, with the rest obtained from reference TRBV5-1 and TRBJ2-2, is as follows: KAGVTQTPRYLIKTRGQQVTLSCSPISGHRSVSWYQQTPGQGLQFLFEYFSETQRNKGNFPGRFSGRQFSNSRSEMNVSTLELGDSALYLCASTGTGELFFGEGSRLTVL.

The V gene is TRBV3-1 (or the pseudogene TRBV3-2), the J gene TRBJ2-5, with 8 bases matching TRBD1. Germline V lookup: CDR1 LGHDT, CDR2 YNNKEL (reference sequence). The CDR3 contains 12 residues. J gave up 12 bases and V 6 bases, and 9 bases lay outside the gene matches. CDR3 DNA: TGTGCCAGCAGACCGATGACAGGGGACAAGTACTTC. It encodes CASRPMTGDKYF.

The J gene is TRBJ2-7, the V gene TRBV7-2, with 12 bases identical to TRBD2. V was clipped by 5 bases and J by 5 bases; unmatched bases: 7. Germline lookup yields CDR1 SGHTA and CDR2 FQGNSA. This CDR3 has 15 amino acids. The CDR3: CASSKTSGRAHEQYF. The CDR3 region has the DNA TGTGCCAGCAGCAAGACTAGCGGGAGAGCTCACGAGCAGTACTTC. Supplemented by reference TRBV7-2 and TRBJ2-7, the full variable domain reads GAGVSQSPSNKVTEKGKDVELRCDPISGHTALYWYRQSLGQGLEFLIYFQGNSAPDKSGLPSDRFSAERTGGSVSTLTIQRTQQEDSAVYLCASSKTSGRAHEQYFGPGTRLTVT.

J is TRBJ2-5 and V is TRBV10-3, with 7 bases matching TRBD1. CDR1 ENHRY and CDR2 SYGVKD come from the germline V gene. Germline trimming cut 0 bases from V and 3 bases from J; bases unmatched to any gene: 1. The CDR3 is made up of 14 amino acids. CDR3 amino acids: CAISESGTEETQYF. DNA for the CDR3: TGTGCCATCAGTGAGTCCGGGACAGAAGAGACCCAGTACTTC.

The chain carries TRBV28 and TRBJ1-5; TRBD1 is a possible D gene (6 bases). The CDR3 is 17 amino acids. Germline assignment: CDR1 MDHEN and CDR2 SYDVKM. Between the trimmed V and J ends, which lost 5 bases and 4 bases, there was a span of 21 bases. The CDR3 bases are TGTGCCAGCAGTCGGGCCGGGACAAGAAGTGGGAATCAGCCCCAGCATTTT. Its translation: CASSRAGTRSGNQPQHF.

V usage is TRBV7-9 and J usage is TRBJ2-2; a possible D gene is TRBD2 (6 bases). This CDR3 contains 17 residues. Germline CDR1 and CDR2: SEHNR and FQNEAQ (reference sequence). The V end lost 5 bases, the J end lost 4 bases, and 20 bases lay between the germline ends. Here the CDR3 reads CASSPLGELAFTGELFF. The CDR3 coding sequence is TGTGCCAGCAGCCCCCTTGGGGAGCTAGCGTTCACCGGGGAGCTGTTTTTT.